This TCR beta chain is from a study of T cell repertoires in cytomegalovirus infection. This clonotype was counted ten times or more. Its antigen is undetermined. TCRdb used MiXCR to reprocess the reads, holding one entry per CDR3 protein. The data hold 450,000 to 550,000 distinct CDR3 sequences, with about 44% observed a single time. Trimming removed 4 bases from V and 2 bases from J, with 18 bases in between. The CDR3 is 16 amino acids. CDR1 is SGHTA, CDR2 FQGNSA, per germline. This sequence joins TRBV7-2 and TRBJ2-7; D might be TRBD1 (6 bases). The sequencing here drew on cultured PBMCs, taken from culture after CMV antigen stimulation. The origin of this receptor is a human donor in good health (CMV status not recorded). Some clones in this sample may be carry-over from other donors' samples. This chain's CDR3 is CASSWGHQEKTYEQYF. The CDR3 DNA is TGTGCCAGCAGCTGGGGGCATCAGGAAAAAACCTACGAGCAGTACTTC.